Listed here are 3 T cell receptor beta chains from one sample, sequenced in a study of T cells in Graves' hyperthyroidism and ophthalmopathy. What was amplified from RNA transcripts were TCR beta CDR3 regions. HTBI primers were the set used in a first-round RT-PCR of the TCR CDR3. TCRdb itself ran the multiplex PCR reads through MiXCR, one entry per CDR3 protein. Of roughly 710,000 distinct CDR3 sequences listed, roughly a third were seen once; the top ten hold roughly 30%. Sample: blood. Receptors originate from a woman between 35 and 50 years old with Graves' hyperthyroidism.

This chain connects TRBV11-1 to TRBJ1-6; a possible D gene is TRBD1 (5 bases). The length of the CDR3 is 16 residues. Trimming cost V 5 bases and J 8 bases, with 19 bases left between them. Germline-derived CDR1 and CDR2 are SGHAT and FQDESV (reference sequence). The CDR3 loop is CASSLLSGVPDSPLHF. CDR3 DNA: TGTGCCAGCAGCCTCTTGTCGGGGGTTCCCGATTCACCCCTCCACTTT.

The chain employs TRBV12-3 or TRBV12-4 and TRBJ2-7; TRBD1 aligns across 7 bases. The V and J ends lost 6 bases and 7 bases, in that order; junction bases with no gene match: 6. The CDR3 extends over 12 amino acids. CDR3 nucleotides: TGTGCCAGCAGCGGGACAGTCTGGGAGCAGTACTTC. Translating gives CASSGTVWEQYF.

The chain is built from TRBV7-2 and TRBJ2-7, with D hard to call. This CDR3 is built from 14 residues. V was shortened by 1 base and J by 7 bases, with 14 bases between the two germline ends. From germline, CDR1 is SGHTA and CDR2 FQGNSA. CDR3 sequence (DNA): TGTGCCAGCAGCTTAGGGGTCGGCTACAATGAGCAGTACTTC. As protein: CASSLGVGYNEQYF.